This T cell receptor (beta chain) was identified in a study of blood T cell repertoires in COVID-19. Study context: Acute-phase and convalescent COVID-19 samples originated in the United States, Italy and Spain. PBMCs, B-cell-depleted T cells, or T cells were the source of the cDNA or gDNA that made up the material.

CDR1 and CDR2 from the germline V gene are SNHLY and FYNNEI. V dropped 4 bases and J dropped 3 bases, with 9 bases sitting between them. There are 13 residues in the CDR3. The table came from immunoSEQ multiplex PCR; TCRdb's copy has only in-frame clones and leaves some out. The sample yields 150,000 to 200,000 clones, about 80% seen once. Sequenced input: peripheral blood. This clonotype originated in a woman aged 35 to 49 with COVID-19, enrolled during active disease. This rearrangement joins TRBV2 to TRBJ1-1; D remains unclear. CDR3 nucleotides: TGTGCCAGCAGTGTGGAGTTAGACACTGAAGCTTTCTTT. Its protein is CASSVELDTEAFF.